This T cell receptor beta chain was found in a study of cytomegalovirus exposure and HLA in healthy donors. Per the germline V gene, CDR1 is MDHEN and CDR2 is SYDVKM. This CDR3 is 18 amino acids long. Germline trimming cut 6 bases from V and 4 bases from J; bases unmatched to any gene: 19. Study-wide findings and caveats: Some public TCRs appeared in many individuals, while most sequences were rare.

About this clone itself: Antigen unknown.

Both 60 Vbeta primers and 13 Jbeta primers went into the PCR. This table comes from immunoSEQ multiplex PCR, and its TCRdb copy is limited to in-frame clones, with some not included. The sample lists 150,000 or so clones, 78% occurring once. Whereas donors were nominally healthy upon sampling, unrecorded immune exposures were probable. The rearrangement links TRBV28 to TRBJ2-7; 9 bases align to TRBD2. This receptor was identified in a woman between 50 and 59 years old in good health and CMV-seropositive. The sequenced material came from PBMCs. CDR3 sequence (DNA): TGTGCCAGCAGCCGACCTCTGGGCGGGAGGGCCCTCGGGTACGAGCAGTACTTC. The encoded protein is CASSRPLGGRALGYEQYF.